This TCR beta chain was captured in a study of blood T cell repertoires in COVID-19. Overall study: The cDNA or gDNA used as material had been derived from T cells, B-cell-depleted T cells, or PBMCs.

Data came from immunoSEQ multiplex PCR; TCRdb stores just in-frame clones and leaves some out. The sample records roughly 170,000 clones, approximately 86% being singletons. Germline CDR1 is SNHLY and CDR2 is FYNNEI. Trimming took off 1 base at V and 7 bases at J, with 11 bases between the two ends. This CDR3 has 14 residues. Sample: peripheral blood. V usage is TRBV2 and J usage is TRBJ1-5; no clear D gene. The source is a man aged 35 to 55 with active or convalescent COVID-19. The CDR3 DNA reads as TGTGCCAGCAGTGAAGTTAGGGCGGGCCAGCCCCAGCATTTT. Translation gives CASSEVRAGQPQHF.